This T cell receptor beta chain is drawn from a study of Ad26.COV2.S vaccination and SARS-CoV-2 variants. With respect to this clone: Its antigen is as yet unknown.

V gave up 0 bases and J gave up 10 bases; unmatched junction bases: 10. There are 17 residues in the CDR3. Germline V gene lookup returns CDR1 MNHNS and CDR2 SASEGT. Only in-frame clones appear in the TCRdb table, and some are missing; sequencing was by immunoSEQ multiplex PCR. Of just over 350,000 clones listed, around 92% are singletons. Whole-study results and caveats: Similar non-spike TCR breadth was seen in vaccine and placebo recipients. A substantial breadth of spike-specific CD8+ and CD4+ T cell responses after vaccination has been reported.

The receptor's source is a human donor who had recovered from COVID-19. The genes are TRBV6-1 and TRBJ2-1, with 12 nucleotides matching TRBD1. Source: peripheral blood, taken after recovery from COVID-19. CDR3 in DNA: TGTGCCAGCAGTGAAGCGCTTCGGGACAGGGGGCGCCGGGAGCAGTTCTTC. Translated, it gives CASSEALRDRGRREQFF.